The 28 T cell receptor beta chains below all came from one sample that was sequenced in a study of OX40 agonist ivuxolimab in advanced cancers. Method: immunoSEQ multiplex PCR; TCRdb's copy keeps in-frame clones and lacks some. The sample has more than 65,000 clones, approximately 84% seen once. Source: CD4+ or CD8+ T cells sorted from blood, taken in a trial of the OX40 agonist ivuxolimab. The receptor set was obtained from an adult with an advanced solid tumor such as melanoma, head and neck, liver or kidney cancer.

The chain is built from TRBV29-1 and TRBJ1-2; unclear D gene. From germline, CDR1 is SQVTM and CDR2 ANQGSEA. V lost 3 bases and J lost 7, with 15 bases in between. This CDR3 spans 13 amino acids. The chain's CDR3 is CSVDPQESAGYTF. In DNA, the CDR3 is TGCAGCGTTGACCCACAAGAGTCAGCTGGCTACACCTTC. Combining the CDR3 with reference TRBV29-1 and TRBJ1-2 gives the whole variable domain SAVISQKPSRDICQRGTSLTIQCQVDSQVTMMFWYRQQPGQSLTLIATANQGSEATYESGFVIDKFPISRPNLTFSTLTVSNMSPEDSSIYLCSVDPQESAGYTFGSGTRLTVV.

The genes are TRBV10-2 and TRBJ1-2; 7 bases align to TRBD1. With V trimmed by 2 bases and J by 3 bases, 6 bases remained unmatched. Looked up from germline, CDR1 is WSHSY and CDR2 is SAAADI. The CDR3 has 15 amino acids. In DNA form, the CDR3 reads TGCGCCAGCAGTGAGCAGGGGGGACAGTACTATGGCTACACCTTC. It specifies CASSEQGGQYYGYTF.

This clone came up a few times. The chain recombines TRBV11-2 with TRBJ1-5; D remains ambiguous. The CDR3 loop spans 14 amino acids. CDR1 and CDR2 (germline): SGHAT, FQNNGV. V was shortened by 1 base and J by 3 bases, with 7 bases between the two germline ends. For the CDR3, the DNA is TGTGCCAGCAGCTTAGGGCCGAACAATCAGCCCCAGCATTTT. Amino acids: CASSLGPNNQPQHF.

The rearrangement uses TRBV19 and TRBJ1-5; TRBD1 is a possible D gene (6 bases). The CDR3 is made up of 14 amino acids. Germline assignment: CDR1 LNHDA and CDR2 SQIVND (reference sequence). V was cut by 7 bases and J by 0 bases, with 10 bases left in between. CDR3 in amino acids: CASKTGSSNQPQHF. CDR3 nucleotides: TGTGCCAGTAAAACAGGGTCTAGCAATCAGCCCCAGCATTTT.

The V and J genes are TRBV6-6 and TRBJ1-5; D gene uncertain. The CDR3 spans 14 residues. The germline CDR1 and CDR2 sequences are MNHNY and SVGAGI (reference sequence). The germline V and J ends were trimmed by 6 bases and 0 bases, with 9 bases remaining between them. The CDR3 here is CASRRTDSNQPQHF. The CDR3 DNA is TGTGCCAGCAGACGGACGGATAGCAATCAGCCCCAGCATTTT.

This rearrangement joins TRBV28 to TRBJ2-1, with 11 positions matching TRBD2. The germline CDR1 and CDR2 sequences are MDHEN and SYDVKM. Germline trimming cut 5 bases from V and 6 bases from J; bases unmatched to any gene: 6. The CDR3 length is 15 residues. CDR3: CASSRLAGPTNEQFF. In DNA, the CDR3 is TGTGCCAGCAGTCGACTAGCGGGGCCCACCAATGAGCAGTTCTTC.

V usage is TRBV7-2 and J usage is TRBJ1-1; 9 bases are a match to TRBD1. The CDR3 length is 14 residues. Germline CDR1 SGHTA, CDR2 FQGNSA. V shed 5 bases and J 6 bases; nucleotides not matched to a gene: 7. CDR3: CASSISRDRAEAFF. The CDR3 DNA reads TGTGCCAGCAGCATTAGTAGGGACAGGGCTGAAGCTTTCTTT.

The chain links TRBV27 to TRBJ2-2; D uncertain. Germline CDR1 and CDR2: MNHEY and SMNVEV (reference sequence). CDR3 length equals 17 residues. V lost 1 base and J lost 0, with 12 bases in between. This CDR3 reads CASSLFPGSPNTGELFF. CDR3 nucleotides: TGTGCCAGCAGTTTATTTCCGGGCAGCCCGAACACCGGGGAGCTGTTTTTT.

The chain links TRBV6-1 to TRBJ1-5; D call uncertain. V lost 3 bases, J lost 5 bases, and 5 bases lay in between. This CDR3 comprises 12 residues. Germline CDR1 MNHNS, CDR2 SASEGT. CDR3 sequence reads: CASSETDQPQHF. The CDR3 DNA reads TGTGCCAGCAGTGAGACGGATCAGCCCCAGCATTTT.

The rearrangement joins TRBV2 to TRBJ2-1; 9 bases align to TRBD2. CDR3 length: 16 residues. V was clipped by 7 bases and J by 1 base; unmatched bases: 8. CDR1 is SNHLY and CDR2 is FYNNEI in the germline V gene. CDR3 sequence (DNA): TGTGCCAGCAAGGTTGAAGCGGGGGGATCCTACAATGAGCAGTTCTTC. Its protein product is CASKVEAGGSYNEQFF.

The chain couples TRBV5-1 to TRBJ2-2; 14 bases are a match to TRBD2. The CDR3 is 16 amino acids. V was clipped by 4 bases and J by 4 bases; unmatched bases: 3. Germline loops: CDR1 SGHRS, CDR2 YFSETQ. The DNA for the CDR3 is TGCGCCAGCAGCATAGGGACTAGCGGGAGCACCGGGGAGCTGTTTTTT. The encoded protein is CASSIGTSGSTGELFF.

This chain links TRBV7-9 with TRBJ1-1; perhaps TRBD1 as D (5 bases). Looked up from germline, CDR1 is SEHNR and CDR2 is FQNEAQ (reference sequence). The CDR3 runs to 13 residues. V was clipped by 8 bases and J by 1 base, with 11 bases between them. CDR3 sequence (DNA): TGTGCCAGCCAGGGAGGCGCGAACACTGAAGCTTTCTTT. It specifies CASQGGANTEAFF.

J is TRBJ1-6 and V is TRBV5-1; D is undetermined. There are 12 residues in the CDR3. The V gene lost 0 bases and the J gene lost 10 bases, with 5 bases spanning the gap. Per the germline V gene, CDR1 is SGHRS and CDR2 is YFSETQ. The CDR3 is CASSLGRSPLHF. The CDR3 DNA sequence: TGCGCCAGCAGCTTGGGGCGCTCACCCCTCCACTTT.

The chain carries TRBV10-1 and TRBJ2-1; D uncertain. Trimming took off 3 bases at V and 3 bases at J, with 3 bases between the two ends. CDR1 is WNHNN and CDR2 is SYGVQD in the germline V gene (reference sequence). The CDR3 is 12 amino acids. CDR3 in amino acids: CASSDLYNEQFF. Written as DNA, the CDR3 is TGCGCCAGCAGTGATCTCTACAATGAGCAGTTCTTC.

The chain carries TRBV5-5 and TRBJ1-2; D call uncertain. Per germline, CDR1 SGHKS and CDR2 YYEKEE (reference sequence). V was clipped by 1 base and J by 6 bases, with 7 bases between them. This CDR3 has 12 residues. The CDR3, as DNA: TGTGCCAGCAGCTTGCAGACTGATGGCTACACCTTC. Translated: CASSLQTDGYTF.

This chain joins TRBV2 and TRBJ2-3; D is uncertain. The CDR3 sequence is 15 residues long. Trimming pared 4 bases from V and 3 bases from J, leaving 14 bases between. The germline V gene encodes CDR1 SNHLY and CDR2 FYNNEI. CDR3 in DNA: TGTGCCAGCAGTGCCCCCTCCCGTGCGACAGATACGCAGTATTTT. Its translation: CASSAPSRATDTQYF.

The V gene is TRBV5-6, the J gene TRBJ1-1; D unresolved. The V gene's germline CDR1 is SGHDT and CDR2 YYEEEE. V was clipped by 0 bases and J by 0 bases, with 9 bases between them. The CDR3 runs to 15 residues. The CDR3 region is CASSLESTLNTEAFF. In DNA form, the CDR3 reads TGTGCCAGCAGCTTGGAGTCCACCTTGAACACTGAAGCTTTCTTT.

V is TRBV18 and J is TRBJ1-4; the D is unclear. This CDR3 contains 14 residues. Germline V lookup: CDR1 KGHSH, CDR2 LQKENI. Trimming pared 0 bases from V and 5 bases from J, leaving 7 bases between. DNA for the CDR3: TGTGCCAGCTCACCACCCAATGACAATGAAAAACTGTTTTTT. This codes for CASSPPNDNEKLFF.

This clone showed up just a few times. The V and J genes are TRBV5-6 and TRBJ2-1; TRBD2 aligns across 9 bases. The CDR3 covers 13 residues. V was pared by 4 bases and J by 15 bases, with 11 bases of the junction left unmatched. Germline assignment: CDR1 SGHDT and CDR2 YYEEEE. In DNA form, the CDR3 reads TGTGCCAGCAGCACACCACTAGCGGGCCGCCTGTTCTTC. It translates to CASSTPLAGRLFF.

The chain recombines TRBV5-1 with TRBJ1-5; no clear D gene. The CDR3 has 13 amino acids. CDR1 is SGHRS and CDR2 is YFSETQ in the germline V gene. V gave up 0 bases and J gave up 5 bases, with 6 bases separating them. CDR3 DNA sequence: TGCGCCAGCAGCTTGGGGTACGATCAGCCCCAGCATTTT. Translated: CASSLGYDQPQHF.

This clone has just a few counts. This chain uses TRBV5-1 with TRBJ2-2; 9 positions match TRBD1. V shed 0 bases, J shed 7 bases, and the junction held 4 bases outside the gene matches. CDR1 SGHRS and CDR2 YFSETQ come from the germline V gene. CDR3 length: 15 amino acids. CDR3 residues: CASSLAGTGNGELFF. In DNA, the CDR3 is TGCGCCAGCAGCTTGGCCGGGACAGGGAACGGGGAGCTGTTTTTT. The full variable domain, rest sourced from reference TRBV5-1 and TRBJ2-2, is KAGVTQTPRYLIKTRGQQVTLSCSPISGHRSVSWYQQTPGQGLQFLFEYFSETQRNKGNFPGRFSGRQFSNSRSEMNVSTLELGDSALYLCASSLAGTGNGELFFGEGSRLTVL.

This rearrangement joins TRBV7-6 to TRBJ2-2; tentative D call: TRBD2 (6 bases). The CDR3 covers 16 residues. Trimming removed 1 base at V and 4 bases at J, with 13 bases between. Germline-derived CDR1 and CDR2 are SGHVS and FNYEAQ. Here the CDR3 reads CASSLETLTSTGELFF. The CDR3 nucleotides read TGTGCCAGCAGCTTAGAAACCCTGACTAGCACCGGGGAGCTGTTTTTT.

This chain connects TRBV7-9 to TRBJ1-2; perhaps TRBD1 as D (6 bases). This CDR3 region has 14 residues. The germline V and J ends were trimmed by 5 bases and 5 bases, with 15 bases remaining between them. Germline lookup yields CDR1 SEHNR and CDR2 FQNEAQ (reference sequence). CDR3 protein: CASSPRDTDYGYTF. DNA of the CDR3: TGTGCCAGCAGCCCGAGGGACACCGATTATGGCTACACCTTC.

The chain has TRBV18 and TRBJ1-6; the D is unclear. The germline CDR1 and CDR2 sequences are KGHSH and LQKENI. There are 13 residues in the CDR3. V lost 4 bases and J 3 bases, leaving 4 bases between the germline ends. The CDR3 DNA sequence: TGTGCCAGCTCACATAGCTATAATTCACCCCTCCACTTT. This sequence encodes CASSHSYNSPLHF.

The CDR3: CAWSRREGTEAFF. CDR3 nucleotide sequence: TGTGCCTGGAGCCGACGGGAGGGCACTGAAGCTTTCTTT. The rearrangement joins TRBV30 to TRBJ1-1; D not certain. CDR1 is GTSNPN, CDR2 SVGIG, per germline (reference sequence). The CDR3 sequence is 13 residues long. V was cut by 3 bases and J by 4 bases, with 12 bases left in between. Full variable domain (remainder filled in from reference TRBV30 and TRBJ1-1): SQTIHQWPATLVQPVGSPLSLECTVEGTSNPNLYWYRQAAGRGLQLLFYSVGIGQISSEVPQNLSASRPQDRQFILSSKKLLLSDSGFYLCAWSRREGTEAFFGQGTRLTVV.

The chain carries TRBV4-1 and TRBJ1-2; the D gene is possibly TRBD1 (5 bases). The CDR3 runs to 13 residues. Germline V gene lookup returns CDR1 MGHRA and CDR2 YSYEKL. Trimming pared 4 bases from V and 3 bases from J, leaving 9 bases between. The CDR3 loop is CASSLGRDYGYTF. DNA for the CDR3: TGCGCCAGCAGCCTGGGCAGGGACTATGGCTACACCTTC.

This sequence joins TRBV4-2 and TRBJ1-4; the D gene is possibly TRBD1 (6 bases). CDR3 length: 16 amino acids. The germline V gene has CDR1 LGHNA and CDR2 YNFKEQ. The V end was cut by 3 bases, the J end by 0 bases, with 11 bases between. CDR3 in DNA: TGTGCCAGCAGCCAGGCACAGGGTACAACTAATGAAAAACTGTTTTTT. This gives the protein CASSQAQGTTNEKLFF.

This clone was seen only a few times. This chain joins TRBV11-2 and TRBJ2-1; 8 bases fit TRBD2. The germline gives CDR1 SGHAT, CDR2 FQNNGV. This CDR3 is built from 15 residues. Trimming cost V 5 bases and J 2 bases; bases outside gene matches: 5. Here the CDR3 DNA reads TGTGCCAGCAGCATGGGGACTAGTGCCTACAATGAGCAGTTCTTC. Translation: CASSMGTSAYNEQFF.